One sample yielded the 26 T cell receptor beta chains listed below, sequenced in a study of blood T cell repertoires in COVID-19. The assay was immunoSEQ multiplex PCR, and TCRdb's table has in-frame clones only and misses some. The table shows some 260,000 clones, with approximately 77% occurring only once. The sequenced sample was peripheral blood. The receptors shown here come from a woman between 18 and 29 years old with acute or convalescent COVID-19.

This rearrangement joins TRBV7-9 to TRBJ2-5; 8 bases map to TRBD2. Unmatched junction bases numbered 9, after V lost 4 bases and J lost 5 bases. CDR1 and CDR2 (germline): SEHNR, FQNEAQ (reference sequence). The CDR3 extends over 15 amino acids. The CDR3 reads CASSSLGTSRETQYF. In DNA, the CDR3 is TGTGCCAGCAGCTCACTAGGGACTAGTAGGGAGACCCAGTACTTC. Using reference TRBV7-9 and TRBJ2-5 for the parts outside the CDR3, the full variable domain is DTGVSQNPRHKITKRGQNVTFRCDPISEHNRLYWYRQTLGQGPEFLTYFQNEAQLEKSRLLSDRFSAERPKGSFSTLEIQRTEQGDSAMYLCASSSLGTSRETQYFGPGTRLLVL.

CDR3 residues: CASSSWGGDTEAFF. For the CDR3, the DNA is TGTGCCAGCAGTTCGTGGGGGGGGGACACTGAAGCTTTCTTT. The chain has TRBV6-6 and TRBJ1-1; TRBD1 might be the D (5 bases). Germline V gives CDR1 MNHNY, CDR2 SVGAGI (reference sequence). This CDR3 region has 14 residues. The V end lost 4 bases, the J end lost 3 bases, and 12 bases lay between the germline ends.

V and J are TRBV7-2 and TRBJ1-2, with a tentative D call TRBD1 (5 bases). The V gene lost 4 bases and the J gene lost 6 bases, with 18 bases spanning the gap. The CDR3 has 15 residues. Looked up from germline, CDR1 is SGHTA and CDR2 is FQGNSA. In DNA, the CDR3 is TGTGCCAGCAGCTCGGGGTGGAGGGGCCCCGATGGCTACACCTTC. As protein: CASSSGWRGPDGYTF.

The chain carries TRBV6-5 and TRBJ1-2; the D is unclear. This CDR3 contains 13 residues. Looked up from germline, CDR1 is MNHEY and CDR2 is SVGAGI. The V end was cut by 6 bases, the J end by 8 bases, with 16 bases between. The CDR3 DNA is TGTGCCAGCAGGAACCCGGGAGCCTTGGGCTACACCTTC. Protein product: CASRNPGALGYTF.

This clone was counted many times. The V call is TRBV2, the J call TRBJ1-5; 9 bases match TRBD1. V trimming: 7 bases; J trimming: 2 bases; junction bases outside the gene matches: 6. Germline V CDR1 and CDR2: SNHLY, FYNNEI. This CDR3 spans 15 amino acids. The CDR3 sequence is CASKDGQGRNQPQHF. Written as DNA, the CDR3 is TGTGCCAGCAAAGACGGACAGGGGCGCAATCAGCCCCAGCATTTT. Complete variable domain (other parts from reference TRBV2 and TRBJ1-5): EPEVTQTPSHQVTQMGQEVILRCVPISNHLYFYWYRQILGQKVEFLVSFYNNEISEKSEIFDDQFSVERPDGSNFTLKIRSTKLEDSAMYFCASKDGQGRNQPQHFGDGTRLSIL.

The V gene is TRBV24-1, the J gene TRBJ2-1; 13 bases fit TRBD2. Germline CDR1 KGHDR, CDR2 SFDVKD. The CDR3 loop spans 17 amino acids. Trimming removed 4 bases from V and 5 bases from J; junction bases left unmatched: 7. The DNA of the CDR3 is TGTGCCACCAGTGACCCCCGGACTAGCGGGAGAAACAATGAGCAGTTCTTC. It is translated as CATSDPRTSGRNNEQFF.

This clone was seen only a few times. The chain combines TRBV5-4 with TRBJ1-2; no clear D gene. The CDR3 sequence is 15 residues long. Germline lookup yields CDR1 SGHNT and CDR2 YYREEE (reference sequence). The ends were cut back, 1 base at V and 4 bases at J, with 14 bases in the middle. The CDR3 is CASSLFRSDSYGYTF. The CDR3 nucleotides read TGTGCCAGCAGCTTGTTCAGGTCCGATTCCTATGGCTACACCTTC.

This chain joins TRBV7-9 and TRBJ2-7, with a tentative D call TRBD1 (6 bases). CDR1 and CDR2 from the germline V gene are SEHNR and FQNEAQ (reference sequence). V was shortened by 5 bases and J by 3 bases, with 8 bases between the two germline ends. The length of the CDR3 is 12 residues. This chain's CDR3 is CASSKQGYEQYF. Here the CDR3 DNA reads TGTGCCAGCAGCAAACAGGGCTACGAGCAGTACTTC.

This rearrangement joins TRBV7-6 to TRBJ2-3, with 7 positions matching TRBD2. This CDR3 is 16 amino acids long. The V segment lost 5 bases and the J segment 2 bases; nucleotides outside the gene matches: 10. CDR1 SGHVS and CDR2 FNYEAQ come from the germline V gene. The CDR3, as DNA: TGTGCCAGCAGCCCTGAGACTAGCCTTTTCACAGATACGCAGTATTTT. This codes for CASSPETSLFTDTQYF.

The V and J genes are TRBV5-1 and TRBJ1-1; 12 bases fit TRBD1. The CDR3 runs to 15 residues. The V gene's germline CDR1 is SGHRS and CDR2 YFSETQ. V was clipped by 4 bases and J by 3 bases; unmatched bases: 4. In DNA, the CDR3 is TGCGCCAGCAGCGGGGGACAGGGGGCTTACACTGAAGCTTTCTTT. Its translation: CASSGGQGAYTEAFF. The complete variable domain, with remaining parts taken from reference TRBV5-1 and TRBJ1-1, reads KAGVTQTPRYLIKTRGQQVTLSCSPISGHRSVSWYQQTPGQGLQFLFEYFSETQRNKGNFPGRFSGRQFSNSRSEMNVSTLELGDSALYLCASSGGQGAYTEAFFGQGTRLTVV.

This clone was counted once. This chain links TRBV7-2 with TRBJ2-5; 8 nucleotides align to TRBD2. J was trimmed by 2 bases and V by 5 bases; bases with no gene match: 7. The CDR3 totals 15 residues. The V gene's germline CDR1 is SGHTA and CDR2 FQGNSA. CDR3 loop: CASSPRTSGQETQYF. The CDR3 coding sequence is TGTGCCAGCAGCCCCCGAACTAGCGGACAAGAGACCCAGTACTTC.

The V and J genes are TRBV28 and TRBJ2-5; no reliable D call. The CDR3 is 17 residues long. Deletions cut 1 base from V and 1 base from J, with 16 bases between. Germline V gene data show CDR1 as MDHEN and CDR2 as SYDVKM. This CDR3 reads CASSLYPPGSVQETQYF. CDR3 nucleotide sequence: TGTGCCAGCAGTTTATACCCGCCCGGGTCCGTCCAAGAGACCCAGTACTTC.

This clone came up a few times. The chain links TRBV6-2 or TRBV6-3 to TRBJ2-1, with D possibly matching TRBD2 (6 bases). Germline CDR1 reads MNHEY; CDR2 reads SVGEGT. Trimming left V 6 bases short and J 3 bases short, with 9 bases between. The CDR3 totals 13 residues. The CDR3: CASSLSGYNEQFF. DNA for the CDR3: TGTGCCAGCAGCCTTAGCGGCTACAATGAGCAGTTCTTC.

The V gene is TRBV28, the J gene TRBJ1-2; TRBD1 matches 9 bases. This CDR3 has 18 residues. The trim removed 1 base at V and 5 bases at J, leaving 14 bases unmatched. Germline V CDR1 and CDR2: MDHEN, SYDVKM. CDR3 protein: CASSLSPGQGGSRYGYTF. The CDR3 nucleotides read TGTGCCAGCAGTTTATCTCCGGGACAGGGAGGCTCGCGATATGGCTACACCTTC.

This clone was counted only a few times. The genes are TRBV2 and TRBJ1-2, with 10 positions matching TRBD1. The germline gives CDR1 SNHLY, CDR2 FYNNEI. Unmatched junction bases numbered 8, after V lost 3 bases and J lost 7 bases. This CDR3 has 15 residues. The CDR3 DNA reads TGTGCCAGCAGTGAGTTCAGGGACAGGGGACCTGGCTACACCTTC. Translated, it gives CASSEFRDRGPGYTF.

V gene TRBV27 combines with J gene TRBJ1-2; weak D call: TRBD1 (5 bases). V shed 5 bases and J shed 4 bases, with 14 bases lying between them. Germline-derived CDR1 and CDR2 are MNHEY and SMNVEV (reference sequence). The length of the CDR3 is 14 residues. The CDR3 is CASSPQQETYGYTF. The CDR3 nucleotides read TGTGCCAGCAGTCCCCAACAGGAGACCTATGGCTACACCTTC.

This chain joins TRBV6-6 and TRBJ2-5; D might be TRBD1 (5 bases). V lost 4 bases and J 0 bases, leaving 15 bases between the germline ends. Germline CDR1 is MNHNY and CDR2 is SVGAGI (reference sequence). This CDR3 is 16 amino acids long. CDR3 nucleotide sequence: TGTGCCAGCAGTTCCGACGTCGACAGAGACCAAGAGACCCAGTACTTC. Encoded protein: CASSSDVDRDQETQYF.

The chain combines TRBV28 with TRBJ2-7, with 7 bases matching TRBD1. The CDR3 is 11 residues long. V lost 10 bases, J lost 3 bases, and 3 bases stayed unmatched. Per germline, CDR1 MDHEN and CDR2 SYDVKM. In DNA form, the CDR3 reads TGTGCCACCAGGGACAGCTACGAGCAGTACTTC. It translates to CATRDSYEQYF.

This sequence joins TRBV14 and TRBJ2-1; 10 bases match TRBD1. The CDR3 covers 16 residues. CDR1 is SGHDN, CDR2 FVKESK, per germline. V dropped 5 bases and J dropped 5; count of bases not matched to a gene: 9. The CDR3 region is CASSRRRQGANNEQFF. As DNA, the CDR3 is TGTGCCAGCAGCAGACGAAGACAGGGGGCGAACAATGAGCAGTTCTTC.

CDR3 DNA: TGTGCCAGCAGCCCCTCTAGCGGGAGGGGCCCGGATACGCAGTATTTT. This codes for CASSPSSGRGPDTQYF. The chain carries TRBV3-1 (or the pseudogene TRBV3-2) and TRBJ2-3; the match to TRBD2 covers 12 bases. Germline CDR1 is LGHDT and CDR2 is YNNKEL (reference sequence). There are 16 residues in the CDR3. Losses at the gene ends were 4 bases for V and 6 bases for J; bases not matched to a gene: 8.

The V and J genes are TRBV27 and TRBJ1-4; D not certain. This CDR3 is 13 amino acids long. Between the trimmed V and J ends, which lost 6 bases and 0 bases, there was a span of 5 bases. CDR1 is MNHEY and CDR2 is SMNVEV in the germline V gene (reference sequence). The CDR3: CASRRTTNEKLFF. The CDR3, as DNA: TGTGCCAGCAGGAGGACAACTAATGAAAAACTGTTTTTT.

This rearrangement joins TRBV21-1 to TRBJ2-7; no check of the table's D call, TRBD2, against the DNA was made. TRBV21-1 is classified as a pseudogene. The CDR3 loop spans 17 amino acids. CDR3 DNA: TGTGCCAGCAGCAAGAGGGACTACCGAAACGACTCCTACGAGCAGTACTTC. Its translation: CASSKRDYRNDSYEQYF.

The V and J genes are TRBV9 and TRBJ1-2, with 7 bases matching TRBD1. Losses at the gene ends were 3 bases for V and 8 bases for J; bases not matched to a gene: 4. The V gene's germline CDR1 is SGDLS and CDR2 YYNGEE. The CDR3 extends over 12 amino acids. The CDR3 loop is CASSETGRGYTF. The CDR3 nucleotides read TGTGCCAGCAGCGAGACAGGGAGAGGCTACACCTTC.

There are a few counts of this clone. The chain is built from TRBV29-1 and TRBJ2-5, with D unclear. The V gene's germline CDR1 is SQVTM and CDR2 ANQGSEA. V lost 5 bases and J lost 5, with 6 bases in between. The CDR3 runs to 10 residues. The DNA for the CDR3 is TGCAGCGTTTGGGCGGAGACCCAGTACTTC. Amino acids: CSVWAETQYF.

The chain joins TRBV4-3 to TRBJ1-2; D is possibly TRBD1 (5 bases). The V gene lost 0 bases and the J gene lost 4 bases, with 12 bases spanning the gap. Germline loops: CDR1 LGHNA, CDR2 YSLEER. The CDR3 is made up of 15 amino acids. CDR3 bases: TGCGCCAGCAGCCAAGACCAGGGTTCCGGCTATGGCTACACCTTC. Amino acids: CASSQDQGSGYGYTF.

V gene TRBV13 combines with J gene TRBJ2-1; 9 positions agree with TRBD2. V was clipped by 1 base and J by 9 bases; unmatched bases: 16. The CDR3 is made up of 18 amino acids. The V gene's germline CDR1 is PRHDT and CDR2 FYEKMQ (reference sequence). The CDR3 region is CASSLVIAGELFHTEQFF. The CDR3, as DNA: TGTGCCAGCAGCTTAGTGATAGCGGGAGAATTATTCCACACTGAGCAGTTCTTC.